The 26 T cell receptor beta chains below come from one sample, sequenced in a study of T cell responses to AZD1222 COVID-19 vaccine. Sequenced by immunoSEQ multiplex PCR; TCRdb stores in-frame clones only, minus some. The repertoire holds 100,000 or so clones, with 85% to 90% as singletons. The sample was peripheral blood, taken on day 0 of AZD1222 vaccination. The origin of the receptors is an adult in good health.

V usage is TRBV7-6 and J usage is TRBJ1-4, with D possibly TRBD1 on 5 matching bases. CDR1 and CDR2 from the germline V gene are SGHVS and FNYEAQ. The CDR3 totals 15 residues. With 5 bases removed from V and 10 bases from J, the gap between germline ends came to 20 bases. The CDR3 DNA follows: TGTGCCAGCAGCCTATACCGGGACCCGGCGGGAAAACTGTTTTTT. It specifies CASSLYRDPAGKLFF.

V gene TRBV6-5 combines with J gene TRBJ1-4; D ambiguous. The V gene's germline CDR1 is MNHEY and CDR2 SVGAGI. The V end lost 8 bases, the J end lost 8 bases, and 6 bases lay between the germline ends. The CDR3 consists of 10 residues. The CDR3 region is CASWREKLFF. The DNA for the CDR3 is TGTGCCAGCTGGCGGGAAAAACTGTTTTTT.

This chain links TRBV18 with TRBJ1-1; unclear D gene. Germline CDR1 KGHSH, CDR2 LQKENI. This CDR3 is 13 amino acids long. The germline V and J ends were trimmed by 1 base and 2 bases, with 5 bases remaining between them. CDR3 DNA: TGTGCCAGCTCACCACTGCGCAACACTGAAGCTTTCTTT. Its translation: CASSPLRNTEAFF.

The rearrangement uses TRBV5-1 and TRBJ1-2; 8 bases agree with TRBD1. The CDR3 is 15 residues long. Germline V gene data show CDR1 as SGHRS and CDR2 as YFSETQ. The V gene end was trimmed by 3 bases and the J gene end by 8 bases; junction bases not matched to a gene: 12. The CDR3 spells CASSSQNPRGHGYTF. The DNA of the CDR3 is TGCGCCAGCAGCTCCCAAAACCCCAGGGGGCACGGCTACACCTTC.

This rearrangement joins TRBV7-2 to TRBJ2-7; D is unclear. V lost 3 bases to trimming and J lost 5 bases, with 14 bases between them. The CDR3 runs 14 residues. CDR1 and CDR2 from the germline V gene are SGHTA and FQGNSA. The CDR3: CASSFQWGGHEQYF. As DNA, the CDR3 is TGTGCCAGCAGCTTTCAATGGGGTGGACACGAGCAGTACTTC.

The chain recombines TRBV18 with TRBJ1-1, with D perhaps TRBD1 (5 bases). This CDR3 has 16 amino acids. V was shortened by 3 bases and J by 6 bases, with 20 bases between the two germline ends. Germline V gene lookup returns CDR1 KGHSH and CDR2 LQKENI. The CDR3 DNA is TGTGCCAGCTCACCGGGTTTCGGGACCACCGCCGCTGAAGCTTTCTTT. Protein product: CASSPGFGTTAAEAFF.

This chain links TRBV30 with TRBJ1-2, with D possibly TRBD1 on 5 matching bases. V was pared by 5 bases and J by 5 bases, with 12 bases between. In germline, CDR1 is GTSNPN, CDR2 SVGIG (reference sequence). CDR3 length: 12 amino acids. This CDR3 is CAWDSFRYGYTF. The CDR3 region has the DNA TGTGCCTGGGACAGTTTTAGGTATGGCTACACCTTC. The full variable domain, its missing parts supplied by reference TRBV30 and TRBJ1-2, is SQTIHQWPATLVQPVGSPLSLECTVEGTSNPNLYWYRQAAGRGLQLLFYSVGIGQISSEVPQNLSASRPQDRQFILSSKKLLLSDSGFYLCAWDSFRYGYTFGSGTRLTVV.

On this clone itself: The junction shows a germline mismatch at one end, possibly a read error. This chain connects TRBV20-1 to TRBJ2-5; D unclear. This CDR3 spans 11 amino acids. CDR1 and CDR2 (germline): DFQATT, SNEGSKA (reference sequence). The CDR3 is CSARKQGTQYF. The CDR3 nucleotides are TGCAGTGCTAGAAAGCAAGGGACCCAGTACTTC.

V is TRBV21-1 and J is TRBJ1-2. TRBV21-1 is an annotated pseudogene. The CDR3 runs to 17 residues. The CDR3 protein is CASSKAGDPGSSYGYTF. The CDR3 DNA reads as TGTGCCAGCAGCAAAGCAGGGGACCCGGGGTCAAGCTATGGCTACACCTTC.

The chain carries TRBV27 and TRBJ1-1; D gene unclear. This CDR3 spans 13 amino acids. The V end was cut by 4 bases, the J end by 4 bases, with 10 bases between. Germline loops: CDR1 MNHEY, CDR2 SMNVEV (reference sequence). CDR3 sequence (DNA): TGTGCCAGCAGTTGGAGGGAGGGCACTGAAGCTTTCTTT. Its protein product is CASSWREGTEAFF.

This clone was seen a single time. The V and J genes are TRBV7-3 and TRBJ2-3; 11 nucleotides line up with TRBD2. The CDR3 contains 15 residues. Losses at the gene ends were 4 bases for V and 2 bases for J; bases not matched to a gene: 2. Germline CDR1 and CDR2: SGHTA and FQGTGA. CDR3 protein: CASSSGLADTDTQYF. The CDR3 DNA is TGTGCCAGCAGCTCGGGACTAGCGGACACAGATACGCAGTATTTT.

This rearrangement joins TRBV18 to TRBJ1-1; perhaps TRBD1 as D (5 bases). Trimming took off 3 bases at V and 1 base at J, with 12 bases between the two ends. The germline CDR1 and CDR2 sequences are KGHSH and LQKENI. The CDR3 extends over 15 amino acids. The CDR3 reads CASSPKVRENTEAFF. CDR3 in DNA: TGTGCCAGCTCACCCAAGGTCAGGGAGAACACTGAAGCTTTCTTT.

The chain links TRBV19 to TRBJ1-2; the match to TRBD1 covers 9 bases. The length of the CDR3 is 14 residues. Per germline, CDR1 LNHDA and CDR2 SQIVND (reference sequence). V was clipped by 6 bases and J by 2 bases; unmatched bases: 4. CDR3 DNA sequence: TGTGCCAGTAGCGCTGGGACAGGGAACTATGGCTACACCTTC. It is translated as CASSAGTGNYGYTF.

This clone was seen only a few times. The J gene is TRBJ2-7, the V gene TRBV4-3, with D perhaps matching TRBD2 (6 bases). V shed 2 bases and J shed 0 bases, with 14 bases lying between them. The CDR3 has 16 amino acids. The V gene's germline CDR1 is LGHNA and CDR2 YSLEER. The CDR3 DNA sequence: TGCGCCAGCAGCCAAACCCCGGGGGATAGCTCCTACGAGCAGTACTTC. It codes for CASSQTPGDSSYEQYF.

The chain links TRBV7-2 to TRBJ1-5; D not certain. Trimming shortened V by 4 bases and J by 9 bases, and 13 bases separated the two germline ends. The CDR3 length is 13 residues. The germline V gene has CDR1 SGHTA and CDR2 FQGNSA. Written as DNA, the CDR3 is TGTGCCAGCAGCTCTCAGACGGTGGCGCCCCAGCATTTT. Translated: CASSSQTVAPQHF.

A single count supports this clone. This chain uses TRBV6-4 with TRBJ1-6; tentatively, D is TRBD1 (5 bases). V lost 3 bases to trimming and J lost 11 bases, with 11 bases between them. This CDR3 contains 13 residues. Germline V CDR1 and CDR2: MRHNA, SNTAGT. CDR3 in DNA: TGTGCCAGCAGTGAGGGGGATCTTACACCCCTCCACTTT. Its translation: CASSEGDLTPLHF.

This chain links TRBV7-2 with TRBJ1-2; D remains unclear. Germline V gene lookup returns CDR1 SGHTA and CDR2 FQGNSA. Between the trimmed V and J ends, which lost 2 bases and 2 bases, there was a span of 12 bases. CDR3 length: 15 residues. CDR3 in amino acids: CASSLTGDGNYGYTF. CDR3 sequence (DNA): TGTGCCAGCAGCTTAACGGGCGACGGGAACTATGGCTACACCTTC.

This chain uses TRBV6-5 with TRBJ1-2; 8 nucleotides agree with TRBD1. The length of the CDR3 is 13 residues. V trimming: 8 bases; J trimming: 8 bases; junction bases outside the gene matches: 10. CDR1 is MNHEY, CDR2 SVGAGI, per germline. The CDR3 spells CASYRTGLLGYTF. CDR3 DNA sequence: TGTGCCAGCTATAGGACAGGGTTGCTCGGCTACACCTTC.

This clone was seen a handful of times. This sequence joins TRBV5-1 and TRBJ2-3; 8 positions match TRBD2. Trimming at V came to 3 bases and at J to 2 bases, leaving 8 bases not matched to a gene. The CDR3 length is 16 residues. Germline CDR1 reads SGHRS; CDR2 reads YFSETQ. CDR3 DNA: TGCGCCAGCAGCTCCGGGACTAGGGGTTTCACAGATACGCAGTATTTT. Its protein product is CASSSGTRGFTDTQYF.

V is TRBV7-9 and J is TRBJ2-7, with 8 bases matching TRBD2. The CDR3 covers 15 residues. J lost 3 bases, V lost 7 bases, and 11 bases had no gene match. In germline, CDR1 is SEHNR, CDR2 FQNEAQ (reference sequence). In DNA, the CDR3 is TGTGCCAGCACTCCCCGGGGGGGTCCAGACTACGAGCAGTACTTC. Its translation: CASTPRGGPDYEQYF.

CDR3 nucleotide sequence: TGTGCCAGCAGACCGGGACCGCTAATTGAAGCTTTCTTT. As protein: CASRPGPLIEAFF. The chain joins TRBV12-3 or TRBV12-4 to TRBJ1-1, with TRBD1 as a possible D gene (5 bases). V was shortened by 6 bases and J by 7 bases, with 15 bases between the two germline ends. CDR3 length: 13 amino acids.

A note on this clone: This CDR3 is also generated by other DNA sequences in the sample. The genes are TRBV12-5 and TRBJ1-1; the D is unclear. Germline V gene data show CDR1 as LGHNT and CDR2 as FRNRAP. V was shortened by 1 base and J by 0 bases, with 3 bases between the two germline ends. The CDR3 extends over 13 amino acids. This CDR3 is CASGLEVNTEAFF. The CDR3 DNA reads TGTGCTAGTGGTTTGGAAGTGAACACTGAAGCTTTCTTT.

This chain joins TRBV27 and TRBJ1-6, with D possibly TRBD1 on 5 matching bases. The CDR3 covers 13 residues. V shed 5 bases and J shed 8 bases, with 10 bases lying between them. Looked up from germline, CDR1 is MNHEY and CDR2 is SMNVEV (reference sequence). DNA for the CDR3: TGTGCCAGCAGTACCCGGGACTATTCACCCCTCCACTTT. Its protein product is CASSTRDYSPLHF.

This chain uses TRBV15 with TRBJ1-5; 8 bases fit TRBD1. This CDR3 comprises 18 residues. From germline, CDR1 is LNHNV and CDR2 YYDKDF (reference sequence). V dropped 4 bases and J dropped 6; count of bases not matched to a gene: 17. The CDR3, as DNA: TGTGCCACCAGCAACCCAAGGGACAGGATCAGGCTGGGTCAGCCCCAGCATTTT. Translated: CATSNPRDRIRLGQPQHF.

The chain has TRBV11-1 and TRBJ2-3; unclear D gene. Germline CDR1 is SGHAT and CDR2 is FQDESV (reference sequence). V was trimmed by 1 base and J by 6 bases, leaving 11 bases between them. This CDR3 comprises 14 residues. CDR3 DNA: TGTGCCAGCAGCTTAGAGCAGGTGTGGGATACGCAGTATTTT. Its translation is CASSLEQVWDTQYF. Combining the CDR3 with reference TRBV11-1 and TRBJ2-3 gives the whole variable domain EAEVAQSPRYKITEKSQAVAFWCDPISGHATLYWYRQILGQGPELLVQFQDESVVDDSQLPKDRFSAERLKGVDSTLKIQPAELGDSAMYLCASSLEQVWDTQYFGPGTRLTVL.

The CDR3 protein is CASSQGTTVANEKLFF. DNA for the CDR3: TGCGCCAGCAGCCAAGGGACGACGGTCGCTAATGAAAAACTGTTTTTT. The chain couples TRBV4-1 to TRBJ1-4; no firm D call. This CDR3 has 16 residues. Per germline, CDR1 MGHRA and CDR2 YSYEKL. V dropped 1 base and J dropped 3 bases, with 12 bases sitting between them.